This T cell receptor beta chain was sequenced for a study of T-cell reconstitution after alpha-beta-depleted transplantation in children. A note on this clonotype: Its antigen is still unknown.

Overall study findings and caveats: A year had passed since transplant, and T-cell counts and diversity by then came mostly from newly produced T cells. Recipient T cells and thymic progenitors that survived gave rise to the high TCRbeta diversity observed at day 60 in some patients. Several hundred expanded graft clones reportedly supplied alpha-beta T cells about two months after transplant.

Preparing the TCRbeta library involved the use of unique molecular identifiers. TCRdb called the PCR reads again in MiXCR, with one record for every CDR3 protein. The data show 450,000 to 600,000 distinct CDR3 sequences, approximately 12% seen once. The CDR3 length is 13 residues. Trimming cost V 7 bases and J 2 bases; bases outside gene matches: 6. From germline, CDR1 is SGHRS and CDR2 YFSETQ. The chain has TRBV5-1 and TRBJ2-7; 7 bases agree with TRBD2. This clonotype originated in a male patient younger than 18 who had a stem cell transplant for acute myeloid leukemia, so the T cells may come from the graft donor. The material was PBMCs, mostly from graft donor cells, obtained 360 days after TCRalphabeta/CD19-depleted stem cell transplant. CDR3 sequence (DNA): TGCGCCAGCTATACTAGCGCAACCTACGAGCAGTACTTC. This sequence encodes CASYTSATYEQYF.